The subject of this entry is one TCR beta chain. Data came from immunoSEQ multiplex PCR; TCRdb stores just in-frame clones and leaves some out. The top ten hold 2% to 2.5% of the sample, which has over 100,000 clones, about nine tenths seen once. The data were taken from a study of control samples from healthy donors and cancer patients. The sample was blood. The origin of this receptor is a woman between 50 and 59 years old in good health.

Here the CDR3 reads CASSEAWASGGHSYEQYF. CDR3 DNA: TGTGCCAGCAGTGAAGCGTGGGCTAGCGGGGGACACTCCTACGAGCAGTACTTC. The chain carries TRBV2 and TRBJ2-7; 10 nucleotides agree with TRBD2. Germline assignment: CDR1 SNHLY and CDR2 FYNNEI. Germline trimming cut 0 bases from V and 0 bases from J; bases unmatched to any gene: 8. The CDR3 runs 18 residues.